Listed below are T cell receptor beta chains from one sample, sequenced in a study of neurological immune-mediated disorders. TCRdb redid the calling of the 5' RACE reads with MiXCR, one entry per CDR3 protein. The repertoire holds around 29,000 distinct CDR3 sequences, with under 6% as singletons. The specimen sequenced was CD4+ T cells from blood. The receptors derive from a woman between 45 and 60 years old in good health. Each CDR3 is given with its conserved first and last residue. D genes are given only for firm matches. Clone size is not always given. Where it is, it says once, few, many or a class for expanded clones.

cdr3_length d_call j_call clone_size v_call cdr3_nt cdr3_aa
16 - TRBJ2-1 many TRBV20-1 TGCAGTGCTAGAGTCGGGTCCGGGGGCGCCGTCAATGAGCAGTTCTTC CSARVGSGGAVNEQFF
13 - TRBJ1-1 many TRBV5-1 TGCGCCAGCAGCACCGGGGGGGGGGCGAGAGGTTTCTTT CASSTGGGARGFF
16 - TRBJ1-1 many TRBV6-2/TRBV6-3 TGTGCCAGCAGTTACGAGAGGGTTTACAAGAACACTGAAGCTTTCTTT CASSYERVYKNTEAFF
14 TRBD1 TRBJ1-3 many TRBV20-1 TGCAGTGCTAGCAGGGGGAACACTGGAAACACCATATATTTT CSASRGNTGNTIYF
17 TRBD2 TRBJ2-5 many TRBV7-2 TGTGCCAGCAGCTCCCAGGGCACTAGCGGGAGCCAAGAGACCCAGTACTTC CASSSQGTSGSQETQYF
13 - TRBJ2-5 many TRBV20-1 TGCAGTGCTAGAGTCGGGCCTCAAGAGACCCAGTACTTC CSARVGPQETQYF
11 - TRBJ2-7 many TRBV28 TGTGCCAGCAGTTTAGTCTACGAGCAGTACTTC CASSLVYEQYF
14 - TRBJ1-1 many TRBV9 TGTGCCAGCAAAGTTGGGGTTGGGGACACTGAAGCTTTCTTT CASKVGVGDTEAFF
14 TRBD2 TRBJ2-7 many TRBV20-1 TGCAGTGCTAGAGGGACTAGCGGTTCCTACGAGCAGTACTTC CSARGTSGSYEQYF
14 TRBD1 TRBJ1-1 many TRBV7-3 TGTGCCAGCAGCTACGGACAGGGGGACACTGAAGCTTTCTTT CASSYGQGDTEAFF
14 - TRBJ2-3 many TRBV4-1 TGCGCCAGCAGCCAAGGACCGCGCACAGATACGCAGTATTTT CASSQGPRTDTQYF
21 TRBD2 TRBJ2-3 many TRBV4-1 TGCGCCAGCAGCCAAGGACCCCTACTAGCGGGGGGGCCGCTAAGCACAGATACGCAGTATTTT CASSQGPLLAGGPLSTDTQYF
16 TRBD2 TRBJ2-7 many TRBV5-1 TGCGCCAGCAGCGAGCTGGGACTAGCGGTTACCTACGAGCAGTACTTC CASSELGLAVTYEQYF
14 TRBD2 TRBJ2-5 - TRBV12-3/TRBV12-4 TGTGCCAGCAGTCCCCAGACTAGCGGAGAGACCCAGTACTTC CASSPQTSGETQYF
15 - TRBJ1-1 many TRBV11-2 TGTGCCAGCAGCGGAGGACAGTTCATGAACACTGAAGCTTTCTTT CASSGGQFMNTEAFF
13 - TRBJ2-7 many TRBV5-1 TGCGCCAGCCCCCGGACACCGACCTACGAGCAGTACTTC CASPRTPTYEQYF
13 - TRBJ1-2 medium-sized TRBV29-1 TGCAGCGTTGAAGTTACCAGGATGGGAGGCTACACCTTC CSVEVTRMGGYTF
12 - TRBJ1-1 few TRBV7-8 TGTGCCAGCAGGAGACAGAACACTGAAGCTTTCTTT CASRRQNTEAFF
15 - TRBJ1-1 many TRBV20-1 TGCAGTGCTTCCCTCGGGGGAGGAATGAACACTGAAGCTTTCTTT CSASLGGGMNTEAFF
12 - TRBJ1-2 many TRBV19 TGTGCCAGTAAACCAGACCAAGGCGGCTACACCTTC CASKPDQGGYTF
13 - TRBJ2-7 many TRBV28 TGTGCCAGCAGCCGAGACAGCTCCTACGAGCAGTACTTC CASSRDSSYEQYF
14 TRBD1 TRBJ2-3 many TRBV24-1 TGTGCCACCGCTCGACAGGGGATGACAGATACGCAGTATTTT CATARQGMTDTQYF
17 TRBD1 TRBJ1-1 many TRBV6-5 TGTGCCAGCAGTTATTTAGCCAGTGGACAGGGCGCCCCTGAAGCTTTCTTT CASSYLASGQGAPEAFF
15 - TRBJ2-2 many TRBV7-3 TGTGCCAGCAGCTCCGCGACAGGGAACACCGGGGAGCTGTTTTTT CASSSATGNTGELFF
14 - TRBJ2-2 many TRBV5-1 TGCGCCAGCAGCTTGGACCGCCCGGGCGGGGAGCTGTTTTTT CASSLDRPGGELFF
15 TRBD1 TRBJ1-1 many TRBV11-2 TGTGCCAGCAGCCCGACAGGGGGCCTGCCCACTGAAGCTTTCTTT CASSPTGGLPTEAFF